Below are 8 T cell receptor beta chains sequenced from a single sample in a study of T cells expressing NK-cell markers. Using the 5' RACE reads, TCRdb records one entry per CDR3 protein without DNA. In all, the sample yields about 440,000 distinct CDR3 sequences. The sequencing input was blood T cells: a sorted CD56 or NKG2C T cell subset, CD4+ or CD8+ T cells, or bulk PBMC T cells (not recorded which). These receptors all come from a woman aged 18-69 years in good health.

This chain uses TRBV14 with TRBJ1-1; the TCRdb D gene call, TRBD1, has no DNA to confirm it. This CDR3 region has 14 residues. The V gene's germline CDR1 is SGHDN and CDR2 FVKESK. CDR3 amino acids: CASSQIPGNTEAFF.

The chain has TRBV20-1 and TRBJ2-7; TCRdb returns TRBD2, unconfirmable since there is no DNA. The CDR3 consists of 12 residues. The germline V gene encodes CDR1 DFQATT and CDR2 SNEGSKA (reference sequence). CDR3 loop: CSASGENYEQYF.

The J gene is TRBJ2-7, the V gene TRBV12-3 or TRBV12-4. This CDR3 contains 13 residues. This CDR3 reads CASSLSNFYEQYF.

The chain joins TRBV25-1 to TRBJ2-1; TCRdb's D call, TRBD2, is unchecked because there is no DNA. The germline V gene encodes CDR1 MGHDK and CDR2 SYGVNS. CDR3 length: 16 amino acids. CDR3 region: CASRPTRTHKGNEQFF.

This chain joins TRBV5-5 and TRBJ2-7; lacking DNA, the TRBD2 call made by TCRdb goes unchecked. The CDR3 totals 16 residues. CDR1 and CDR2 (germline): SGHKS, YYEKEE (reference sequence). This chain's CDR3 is CASSLGGGSVSYEQYF.

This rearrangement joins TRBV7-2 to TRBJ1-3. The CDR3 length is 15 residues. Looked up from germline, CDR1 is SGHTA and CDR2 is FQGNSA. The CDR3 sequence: CASSLSRTNGNTIYF.

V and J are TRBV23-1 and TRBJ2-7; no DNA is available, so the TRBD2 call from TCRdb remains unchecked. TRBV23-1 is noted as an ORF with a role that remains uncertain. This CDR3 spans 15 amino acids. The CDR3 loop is CASSQPGLATYEQYF.

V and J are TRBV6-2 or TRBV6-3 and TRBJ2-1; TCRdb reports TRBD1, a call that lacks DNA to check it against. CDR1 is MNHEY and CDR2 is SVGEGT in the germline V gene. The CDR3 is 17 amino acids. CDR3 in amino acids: CASREHRRTGGYNEQFF.